The clone carrying this TCR beta chain was counted only a few times. Antigen unknown. Germline lookup yields CDR1 SGHDT and CDR2 YYEEEE. The V gene lost 1 base and the J gene lost 1 base, with 9 bases spanning the gap. This CDR3 is built from 15 residues. This record comes from a study of beta chain features in type 1 diabetes. Study overall: All samples together contributed almost 110,000,000 sorted cells for examination. General study findings and limits: Healthy donors had naive, central memory and Treg TCRB repertoires that appeared less similar than those seen among patients. The study found fewer insertions and more deletions at VDJ junctions in type 1 diabetes patients. Moderate but significant shortening of TCRB CDR3s was recorded in all four CD4+ subsets from Type 1 diabetes patients.

Expressed TCRB transcripts were sequenced after all isolated RNA was converted to cDNA. TCRdb's copy holds only in-frame clones and misses some; the assay was immunoSEQ multiplex PCR. Here the sample spans a few hundred thousand clones, roughly 24% being singletons. The clonotype was recovered from a woman in her 30s with type 1 diabetes. What was sequenced was naive CD4+ T cells from blood. The genes are TRBV5-6 and TRBJ1-5, with D tentatively TRBD1 (5 bases). CDR3: CASSLRGGSNQPQHF. The CDR3 coding sequence is TGTGCCAGCAGCTTGAGGGGCGGCAGCAATCAGCCCCAGCATTTT.